A single sample is the source of the 9 T cell receptor beta chains below, sequenced in a study of blood T cell repertoires in COVID-19. Assay used: immunoSEQ multiplex PCR; TCRdb lists only in-frame clones, some missing. The sample comprises 250,000 to 300,000 clones, around nine tenths of which are singletons, and less than 2% rests with the top ten. The sample comprised PBMCs or T cells enriched from blood (not recorded which). The receptors stem from a woman aged 60-75 years who had recovered from COVID-19.

V usage is TRBV5-1 and J usage is TRBJ2-7; a weak D match, TRBD2 (6 bases). The CDR3 loop spans 14 amino acids. Germline V gene data show CDR1 as SGHRS and CDR2 as YFSETQ. Deletions cut 5 bases from V and 0 bases from J, with 12 bases between. CDR3 coding DNA: TGCGCCAGCAGGGGGGAGGACTACTCCTACGAGCAGTACTTC. The encoded protein is CASRGEDYSYEQYF. The complete variable domain, with remaining parts taken from reference TRBV5-1 and TRBJ2-7, reads KAGVTQTPRYLIKTRGQQVTLSCSPISGHRSVSWYQQTPGQGLQFLFEYFSETQRNKGNFPGRFSGRQFSNSRSEMNVSTLELGDSALYLCASRGEDYSYEQYFGPGTRLTVT.

This chain uses TRBV30 with TRBJ2-1; possibly TRBD1 for D (6 bases). V shed 6 bases and J shed 7 bases, with 19 bases lying between them. The germline CDR1 and CDR2 sequences are GTSNPN and SVGIG (reference sequence). This CDR3 comprises 14 residues. DNA of the CDR3: TGTGCCTGTAACCGGGACATCCACCAGAATGAGCAGTTCTTC. Amino acids: CACNRDIHQNEQFF.

This chain links TRBV7-2 with TRBJ2-1; D perhaps matches TRBD1 (6 bases). The germline V gene has CDR1 SGHTA and CDR2 FQGNSA. V was cut by 3 bases and J by 1 base, with 16 bases left in between. The CDR3 extends over 17 amino acids. CDR3 residues: CASSFSPRDKSYNEQFF. The CDR3 nucleotides are TGTGCCAGCAGCTTCTCACCTCGGGACAAGTCCTACAATGAGCAGTTCTTC.

The rearrangement links TRBV27 to TRBJ2-7; perhaps TRBD1 as D (5 bases). Germline CDR1 is MNHEY and CDR2 is SMNVEV (reference sequence). The length of the CDR3 is 12 residues. Trimming took 4 bases from V and 5 from J, leaving 9 bases between them. The CDR3 loop is CASSSGMNEQYF. The CDR3 DNA reads as TGTGCCAGCAGTTCAGGGATGAACGAGCAGTACTTC.

Only a few counts were recorded for this clone. The V gene is TRBV18, the J gene TRBJ2-5; D not certain. Trimming pared 2 bases from V and 13 bases from J, leaving 11 bases between. From germline, CDR1 is KGHSH and CDR2 LQKENI. The CDR3 is 11 amino acids. Written as DNA, the CDR3 is TGTGCCAGCTCACCAGAAGAACAGCTGTACTTC. It specifies CASSPEEQLYF. Full variable domain (missing parts from reference TRBV18 and TRBJ2-5): NAGVMQNPRHLVRRRGQEARLRCSPMKGHSHVYWYRQLPEEGLKFMVYLQKENIIDESGMPKERFSAEFPKEGPSILRIQQVVRGDSAAYFCASSPEEQLYFGPGTRLLVL.

The sample holds one count of this clone. This rearrangement joins TRBV2 to TRBJ1-2; 7 bases are a match to TRBD1. The CDR3 is made up of 14 amino acids. The germline V gene encodes CDR1 SNHLY and CDR2 FYNNEI. Trimming removed 5 bases from V and 6 bases from J; junction bases left unmatched: 9. In nucleotides, the CDR3 is TGTGCCAGCAGTTCCGGGACAGACATAAATGGCTACACCTTC. Translated: CASSSGTDINGYTF.

The J gene is TRBJ1-2, the V gene TRBV28; the D gene is possibly TRBD1 (6 bases). Germline V gene lookup returns CDR1 MDHEN and CDR2 SYDVKM. This CDR3 contains 14 residues. Trimming left V 6 bases short and J 5 bases short, with 16 bases between. CDR3 nucleotides: TGTGCCAGCAGCTTGGTGGGCAGGGGTTATGGCTACACCTTC. Protein: CASSLVGRGYGYTF.

The chain has TRBV4-2 and TRBJ2-1; a weak D match, TRBD2 (6 bases). CDR1 LGHNA and CDR2 YNFKEQ come from the germline V gene. This CDR3 spans 15 amino acids. The V end lost 6 bases, the J end lost 3 bases, and 15 bases lay between the germline ends. CDR3 amino acids: CASRPGTQGYNEQFF. The DNA of the CDR3 is TGTGCCAGCAGGCCCGGGACTCAGGGCTACAATGAGCAGTTCTTC.

The genes are TRBV27 and TRBJ1-2; 7 nucleotides line up with TRBD1. This CDR3 contains 14 residues. Trimming removed 7 bases from V and 3 bases from J; junction bases left unmatched: 8. Germline V lookup: CDR1 MNHEY, CDR2 SMNVEV (reference sequence). CDR3 in amino acids: CASKVQGRDYGYTF. CDR3 nucleotides: TGTGCCAGCAAAGTACAGGGGCGAGACTATGGCTACACCTTC.